The TCR beta chain under discussion was sequenced for a study of cytomegalovirus exposure and HLA in healthy donors. Study-wide points: One later analysis reportedly identified an Asian-associated ancestry cluster that showed fewer N-insertions than the approximately 700-donor mean.

Points on this clone: The antigen is not known.

The CDR3 totals 14 residues. Germline values: CDR1 SGHNT, CDR2 YYREEE (reference sequence). V dropped 3 bases and J dropped 2 bases, with 11 bases sitting between them. The PCR was carried out with 60 Vbeta primers and 13 Jbeta primers. The protocol was immunoSEQ multiplex PCR, while the TCRdb copy is restricted to in-frame clones and leaves out a portion. This sample lists approximately 120,000 clones; its ten largest clones have under 1.3%. This chain connects TRBV5-4 to TRBJ1-2; weak D call: TRBD1 (5 bases). Sequenced material: PBMCs. The TCR originated in a young man in good health and CMV-seronegative. CDR3 coding DNA: TGTGCCAGCAGCTGGGACTCGACGAACTATGGCTACACCTTC. It is translated as CASSWDSTNYGYTF. Filled out from reference TRBV5-4 and TRBJ1-2, the complete variable domain reads ETGVTQSPTHLIKTRGQQVTLRCSSQSGHNTVSWYQQALGQGPQFIFQYYREEENGRGNFPPRFSGLQFPNYSSELNVNALELDDSALYLCASSWDSTNYGYTFGSGTRLTVV.